The entry below gives a single T cell receptor (beta chain) sequence along with its context. No antigen is known for it. From germline, CDR1 is SGDLS and CDR2 YYNGEE. This CDR3 has 16 residues. The V segment lost 3 bases and the J segment 2 bases; nucleotides outside the gene matches: 4. These data are taken from a study of graft-versus-host responses after intestinal transplantation. About the study: Recipients had transplants, and these were multivisceral, liver-intestinal, or isolated intestinal.

Findings and limits, study-wide: There were GvH clones found in recipient marrow, and some of them appeared first in ileum or blood. Subjects displaying graft-donor T cell macrochimerism possessed elevated graft-versus-host to host-versus-graft clonal ratios inside allografts.

Profiled with immunoSEQ multiplex PCR; TCRdb holds only in-frame clones, not every one. The sample carries roughly 100,000 clones, about nine tenths recorded once. The origin of this receptor is a human donor who was the organ donor for an intestinal transplant. This sequence joins TRBV9 and TRBJ1-3; 11 positions match TRBD1. The input for sequencing was unstimulated CD4+ T cells sorted from spleen or lymph node cells, taken before transplant. This CDR3 is CASSAQDRGPGNTIYF. The CDR3 DNA follows: TGTGCCAGCAGCGCCCAGGACAGGGGGCCTGGAAACACCATATATTTT.